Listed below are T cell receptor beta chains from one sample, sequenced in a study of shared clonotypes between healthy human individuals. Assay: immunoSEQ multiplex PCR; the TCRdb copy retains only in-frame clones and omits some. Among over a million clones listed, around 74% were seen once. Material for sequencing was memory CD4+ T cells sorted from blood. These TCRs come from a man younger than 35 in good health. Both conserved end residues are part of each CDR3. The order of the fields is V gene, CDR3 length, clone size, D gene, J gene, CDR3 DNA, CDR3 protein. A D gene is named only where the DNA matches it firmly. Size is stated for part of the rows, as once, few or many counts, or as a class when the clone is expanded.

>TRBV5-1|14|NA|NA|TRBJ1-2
TGCGCCAGCAGCTTGGCCGGGGCAGCGTATGGCTACACCTTC
CASSLAGAAYGYTF
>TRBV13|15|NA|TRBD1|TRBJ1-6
TGTGCCAGCAGCGCACCCCGGGACAGGGGATCTCCCCTCCACTTT
CASSAPRDRGSPLHF
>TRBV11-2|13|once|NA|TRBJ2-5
TGTGCCAGCAGCGCCGAGCTACAAGAGACCCAGTACTTC
CASSAELQETQYF
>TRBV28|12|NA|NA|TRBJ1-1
TGTGCCAGCAGCCGGGACCGCGTGGTAACTTTCTTT
CASSRDRVVTFF
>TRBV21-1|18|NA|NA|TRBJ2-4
TGTGCCAGCAGCAAGGGACTAGCGGGCACTCGATATAAAAACATTCAGTACTTC
CASSKGLAGTRYKNIQYF
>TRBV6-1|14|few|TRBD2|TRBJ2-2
TGTGCCGTCGCAGGGAGGGTATATACCGGGGAGCTGTTTTTT
CAVAGRVYTGELFF
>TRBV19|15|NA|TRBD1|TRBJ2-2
TGTGCCAGTAGGGCGACAGGGCCGGGCACCGGGGAGCTGTTTTTT
CASRATGPGTGELFF
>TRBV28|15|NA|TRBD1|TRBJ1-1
TGTGCCAGCAGTGTCCCGGGACAGGGGGCCCTAAAAGCTTTCTTT
CASSVPGQGALKAFF
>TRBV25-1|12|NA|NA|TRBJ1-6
TGTGCCAGCAGTGAAGGGGGAACACCCCTCCACTTT
CASSEGGTPLHF
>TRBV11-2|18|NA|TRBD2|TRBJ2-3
TGTGCCAGCAGCTTAGATCCGGGACTAGCGGGAGGAGTAGATACGCAGTATTTT
CASSLDPGLAGGVDTQYF
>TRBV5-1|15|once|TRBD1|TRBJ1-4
TGCGCCAGCAGCTTGATCCCAGGGGGACAAGAAAAACTGTTTTTT
CASSLIPGGQEKLFF
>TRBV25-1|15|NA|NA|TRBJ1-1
TGTGCCAGCAGGTCCCAGACAGGACTGAACACTGAAGCTTTCTTT
CASRSQTGLNTEAFF
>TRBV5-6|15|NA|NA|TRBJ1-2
TGTGCCAGCAGCTTTGATCCGGGCCCTAACTATGGCTACACCTTC
CASSFDPGPNYGYTF
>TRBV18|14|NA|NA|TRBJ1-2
TGTGCCAGCTCACCCCTCGGAGGGTGGGATGGCTACACCTTC
CASSPLGGWDGYTF
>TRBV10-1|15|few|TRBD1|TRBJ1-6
TGCGCCAGCAGTGAGCAGGGACAGTATAATTCACCCCTCCACTTT
CASSEQGQYNSPLHF
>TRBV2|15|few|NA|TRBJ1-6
TGTGCCAGCAGTGAAGGGCGGCCAGACAATTCACCCCTCCACTTT
CASSEGRPDNSPLHF
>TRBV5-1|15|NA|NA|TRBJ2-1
TGCGCCAGCAGCTTGGCCGGGGGTGTGTTAGATGAGCAGTTCTTC
CASSLAGGVLDEQFF
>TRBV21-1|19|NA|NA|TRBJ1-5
TGTGCCAGCAGCTCTCGGACCGGGACAGGGGGCCGGAGCAATCAGCCCCAGCATTTT
CASSSRTGTGGRSNQPQHF
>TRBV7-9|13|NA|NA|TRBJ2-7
TGTGCCAGCAGCTTAGCCTTAGGGGACGAGCAGTACTTC
CASSLALGDEQYF
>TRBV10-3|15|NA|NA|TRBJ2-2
TGTGCCATCAGTGGAGCCAGGGCTGACACCGGGGAGCTGTTTTTT
CAISGARADTGELFF
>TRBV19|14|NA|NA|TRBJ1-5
TGTGCCAGTAGTATCTCAGGGCTCGCTCAGCCCCAGCATTTT
CASSISGLAQPQHF
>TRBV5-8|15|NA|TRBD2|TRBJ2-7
TGTGCCAGCAGACTTAGCGGGAGTGACTCCTACGAGCAGTACTTC
CASRLSGSDSYEQYF
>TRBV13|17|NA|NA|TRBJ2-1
TGTGCCAGCAGCGCCGGAGGGGCGGGTAGCTCCTACAATGAGCAGTTCTTC
CASSAGGAGSSYNEQFF
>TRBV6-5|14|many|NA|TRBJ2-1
TGTGCCAGCAGTAGGCCGGCGGCCCACAATGAGCAGTTCTTC
CASSRPAAHNEQFF